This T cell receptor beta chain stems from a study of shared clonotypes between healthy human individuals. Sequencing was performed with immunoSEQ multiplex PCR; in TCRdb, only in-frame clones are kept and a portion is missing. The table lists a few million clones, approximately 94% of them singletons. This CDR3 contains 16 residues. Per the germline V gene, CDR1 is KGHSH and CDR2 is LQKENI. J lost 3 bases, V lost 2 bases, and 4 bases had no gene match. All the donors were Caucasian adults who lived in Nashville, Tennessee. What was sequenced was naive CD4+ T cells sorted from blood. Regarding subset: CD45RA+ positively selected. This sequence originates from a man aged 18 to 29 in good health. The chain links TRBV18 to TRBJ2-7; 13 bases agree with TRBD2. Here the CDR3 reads CASSPGLAGVGYEQYF. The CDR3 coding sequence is TGTGCCAGCTCACCAGGACTAGCGGGAGTAGGCTACGAGCAGTACTTC.